A selection of T cell receptor beta chains follows, all from one sample in a study of blood T cell repertoires in COVID-19. TCRdb's table, derived via immunoSEQ multiplex PCR, lists solely in-frame clones and lacks some. The profile shows more than 45,000 clones, around nine tenths of them singletons. Sample: peripheral blood. The receptors shown here come from a human donor in a cohort sampled during active COVID-19. Both conserved end residues are part of each CDR3. The order of the fields is J gene, V gene, CDR3 protein.

J gene: TRBJ2-5
V gene: TRBV15
CDR3 protein: CATSRDPGNQETQYF

J gene: TRBJ2-5
V gene: TRBV29-1
CDR3 protein: CSAVASLETQYF

J gene: TRBJ2-1
V gene: TRBV7-9
CDR3 protein: CASSLGGHNEQFF

J gene: TRBJ2-5
V gene: TRBV7-8
CDR3 protein: CASSLVAIGTQYF

J gene: TRBJ2-3
V gene: TRBV24-1
CDR3 protein: CATSPAGLHDTQYF

J gene: TRBJ1-2
V gene: TRBV7-2
CDR3 protein: CASSLDRGLYGYTF

J gene: TRBJ1-1
V gene: TRBV27
CDR3 protein: CASKIMGQGASTEAFF

J gene: TRBJ1-1
V gene: TRBV25-1
CDR3 protein: CASSADRGPGTEAFF

J gene: TRBJ2-5
V gene: TRBV5-4
CDR3 protein: CASSPLGAGAQETQYF

J gene: TRBJ2-2
V gene: TRBV3-1/TRBV3-2
CDR3 protein: CASSPRARGELFF

J gene: TRBJ2-3
V gene: TRBV11-2
CDR3 protein: CASSLFGDTQYF

J gene: TRBJ2-3
V gene: TRBV7-9
CDR3 protein: CASSLGSGSADTQYF

J gene: TRBJ1-1
V gene: TRBV5-1
CDR3 protein: CASSLSQGASTEAFF

J gene: TRBJ1-1
V gene: TRBV30
CDR3 protein: CAWSVEGRTEAFF

J gene: TRBJ2-1
V gene: TRBV7-8
CDR3 protein: CASSLVSGRRGNEQFF

J gene: TRBJ1-1
V gene: TRBV7-2
CDR3 protein: CASSQGTVNTEAFF

J gene: TRBJ2-3
V gene: TRBV24-1
CDR3 protein: CATSDQGTSGGPSGADTQYF

J gene: TRBJ2-3
V gene: TRBV7-6
CDR3 protein: CASSLALSSGSPDTQYF

J gene: TRBJ2-2
V gene: TRBV5-1
CDR3 protein: CASSPVGQNTGELFF

J gene: TRBJ1-4
V gene: TRBV3-1/TRBV3-2
CDR3 protein: CASSTGTGNEKLFF

J gene: TRBJ2-7
V gene: TRBV27
CDR3 protein: CASSRSGGYYEQYF

J gene: TRBJ1-5
V gene: TRBV7-3
CDR3 protein: CASSSTQGEPQHF

J gene: TRBJ2-2
V gene: TRBV9
CDR3 protein: CASSVRGGNTGELFF